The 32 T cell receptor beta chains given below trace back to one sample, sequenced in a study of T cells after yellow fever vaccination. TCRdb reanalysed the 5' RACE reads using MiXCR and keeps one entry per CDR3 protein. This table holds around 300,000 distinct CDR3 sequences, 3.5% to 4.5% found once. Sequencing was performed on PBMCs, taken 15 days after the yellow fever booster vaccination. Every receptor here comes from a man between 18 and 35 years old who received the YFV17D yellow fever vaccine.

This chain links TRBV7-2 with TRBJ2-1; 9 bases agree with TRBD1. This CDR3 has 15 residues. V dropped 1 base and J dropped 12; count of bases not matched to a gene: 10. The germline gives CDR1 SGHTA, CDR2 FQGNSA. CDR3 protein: CASSLGGGDRVPQFF. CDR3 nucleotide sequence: TGTGCCAGCAGCTTAGGGGGCGGGGACAGGGTACCGCAGTTCTTC.

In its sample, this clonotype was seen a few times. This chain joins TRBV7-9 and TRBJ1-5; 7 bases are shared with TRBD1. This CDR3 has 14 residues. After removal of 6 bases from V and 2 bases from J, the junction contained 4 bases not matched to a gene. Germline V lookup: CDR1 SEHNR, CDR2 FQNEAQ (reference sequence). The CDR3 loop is CASRQGGRNQPQHF. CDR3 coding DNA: TGTGCCAGCAGGCAGGGGGGACGCAATCAGCCCCAGCATTTT.

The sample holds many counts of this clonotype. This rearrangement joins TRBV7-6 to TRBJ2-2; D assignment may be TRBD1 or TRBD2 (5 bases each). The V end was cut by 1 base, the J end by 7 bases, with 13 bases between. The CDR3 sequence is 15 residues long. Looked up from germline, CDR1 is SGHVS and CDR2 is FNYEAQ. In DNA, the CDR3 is TGTGCCAGCAGCTTAGATCCGGGGCCAGGCGGGGAGCTGTTTTTT. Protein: CASSLDPGPGGELFF.

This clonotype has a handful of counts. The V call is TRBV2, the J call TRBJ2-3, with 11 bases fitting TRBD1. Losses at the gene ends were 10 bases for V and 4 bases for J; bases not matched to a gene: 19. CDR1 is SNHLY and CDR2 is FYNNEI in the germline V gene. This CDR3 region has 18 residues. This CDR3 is CATSIRGQGVTRADTQYF. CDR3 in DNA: TGTGCCACATCCATCCGGGGACAGGGGGTTACTCGGGCAGATACGCAGTATTTT. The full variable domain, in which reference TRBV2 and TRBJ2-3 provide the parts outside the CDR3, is EPEVTQTPSHQVTQMGQEVILRCVPISNHLYFYWYRQILGQKVEFLVSFYNNEISEKSEIFDDQFSVERPDGSNFTLKIRSTKLEDSAMYFCATSIRGQGVTRADTQYFGPGTRLTVL.

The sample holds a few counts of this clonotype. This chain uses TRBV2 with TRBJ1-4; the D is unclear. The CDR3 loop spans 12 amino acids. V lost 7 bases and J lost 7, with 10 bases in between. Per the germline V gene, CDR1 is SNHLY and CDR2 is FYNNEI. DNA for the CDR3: TGTGCCAGCAAGCGGGGTGGTGAAAAACTGTTTTTT. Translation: CASKRGGEKLFF.

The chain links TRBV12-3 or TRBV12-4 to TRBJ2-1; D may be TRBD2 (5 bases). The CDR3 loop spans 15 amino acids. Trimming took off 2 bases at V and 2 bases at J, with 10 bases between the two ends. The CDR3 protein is CASSLKQLAYNEQFF. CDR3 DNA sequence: TGTGCCAGCAGTTTAAAGCAACTAGCCTACAATGAGCAGTTCTTC.

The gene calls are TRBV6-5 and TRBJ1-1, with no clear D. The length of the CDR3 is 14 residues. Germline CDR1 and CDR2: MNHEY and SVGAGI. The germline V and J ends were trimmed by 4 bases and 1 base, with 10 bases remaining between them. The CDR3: CASSSPSRNTEAFF. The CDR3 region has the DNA TGTGCCAGCAGTTCCCCGAGCAGGAACACTGAAGCTTTCTTT.

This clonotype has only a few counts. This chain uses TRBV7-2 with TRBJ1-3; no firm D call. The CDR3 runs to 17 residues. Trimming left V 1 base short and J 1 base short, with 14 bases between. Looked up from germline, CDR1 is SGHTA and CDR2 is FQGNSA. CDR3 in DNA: TGTGCCAGCAGCTTAGGGTCCGCCGGGCCTTCTGGAAACACCATATATTTT. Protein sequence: CASSLGSAGPSGNTIYF.

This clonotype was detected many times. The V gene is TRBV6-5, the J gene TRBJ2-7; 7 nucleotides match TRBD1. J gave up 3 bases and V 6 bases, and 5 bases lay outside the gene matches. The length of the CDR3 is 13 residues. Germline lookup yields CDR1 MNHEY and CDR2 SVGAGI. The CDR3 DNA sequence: TGTGCCAGCAGCCTCGGGACAGACTACGAGCAGTACTTC. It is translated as CASSLGTDYEQYF.

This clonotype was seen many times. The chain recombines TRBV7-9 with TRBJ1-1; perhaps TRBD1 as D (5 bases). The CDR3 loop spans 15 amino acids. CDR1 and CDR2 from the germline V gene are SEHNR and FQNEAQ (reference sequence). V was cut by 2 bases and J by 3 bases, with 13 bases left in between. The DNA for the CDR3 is TGTGCCAGCAGCTTATTAGGGACTGCCGACACTGAAGCTTTCTTT. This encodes CASSLLGTADTEAFF.

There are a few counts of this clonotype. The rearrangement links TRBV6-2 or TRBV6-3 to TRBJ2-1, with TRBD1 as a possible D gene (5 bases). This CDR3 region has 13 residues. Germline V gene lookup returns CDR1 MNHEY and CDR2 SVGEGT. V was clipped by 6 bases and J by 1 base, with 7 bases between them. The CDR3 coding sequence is TGTGCCAGCAGGACAGATTCCTACAATGAGCAGTTCTTC. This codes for CASRTDSYNEQFF.

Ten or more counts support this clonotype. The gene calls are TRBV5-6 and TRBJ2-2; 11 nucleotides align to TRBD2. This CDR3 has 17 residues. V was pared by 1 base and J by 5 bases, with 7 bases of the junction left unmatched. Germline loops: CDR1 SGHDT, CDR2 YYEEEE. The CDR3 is CASSLLLAGGRTGELFF. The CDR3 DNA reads TGTGCCAGCAGCTTGCTCCTAGCGGGGGGCAGGACCGGGGAGCTGTTTTTT.

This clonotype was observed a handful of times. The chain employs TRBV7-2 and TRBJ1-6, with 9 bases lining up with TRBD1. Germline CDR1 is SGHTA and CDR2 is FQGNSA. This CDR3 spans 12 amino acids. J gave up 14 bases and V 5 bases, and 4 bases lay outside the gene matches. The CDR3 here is CASSLDRGSLHF. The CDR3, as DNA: TGTGCCAGCAGCCTCGACAGGGGGTCCCTCCACTTT. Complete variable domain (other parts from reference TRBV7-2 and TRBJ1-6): GAGVSQSPSNKVTEKGKDVELRCDPISGHTALYWYRQSLGQGLEFLIYFQGNSAPDKSGLPSDRFSAERTGGSVSTLTIQRTQQEDSAVYLCASSLDRGSLHFGNGTRLTVT.

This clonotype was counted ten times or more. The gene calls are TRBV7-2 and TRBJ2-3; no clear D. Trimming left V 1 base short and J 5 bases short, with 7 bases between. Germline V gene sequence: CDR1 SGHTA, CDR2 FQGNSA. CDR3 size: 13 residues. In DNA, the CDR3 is TGTGCCAGCAGCTTAGGGGGAAAAGATACGCAGTATTTT. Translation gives CASSLGGKDTQYF.

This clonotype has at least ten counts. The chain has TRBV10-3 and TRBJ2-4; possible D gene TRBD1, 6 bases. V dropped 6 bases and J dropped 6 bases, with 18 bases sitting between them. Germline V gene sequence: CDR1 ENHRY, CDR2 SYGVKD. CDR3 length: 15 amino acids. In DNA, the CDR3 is TGTGCCATCAGGGATCCAGGGGATCGAGGAAACATTCAGTACTTC. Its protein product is CAIRDPGDRGNIQYF.

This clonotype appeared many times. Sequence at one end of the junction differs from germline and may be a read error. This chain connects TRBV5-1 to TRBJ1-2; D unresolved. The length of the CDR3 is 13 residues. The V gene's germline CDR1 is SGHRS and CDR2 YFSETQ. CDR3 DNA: TGTGCCAGCAGCTTAGTGGGAGACTATGGCTACACCTTC. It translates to CASSLVGDYGYTF. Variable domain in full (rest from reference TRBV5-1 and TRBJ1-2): KAGVTQTPRYLIKTRGQQVTLSCSPISGHRSVSWYQQTPGQGLQFLFEYFSETQRNKGNFPGRFSGRQFSNSRSEMNVSTLELGDSALYLCASSLVGDYGYTFGSGTRLTVV.

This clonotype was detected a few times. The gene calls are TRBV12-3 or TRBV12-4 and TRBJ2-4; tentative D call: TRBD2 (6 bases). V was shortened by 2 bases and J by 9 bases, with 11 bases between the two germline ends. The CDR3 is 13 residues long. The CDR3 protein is CASSLPTSSIQYF. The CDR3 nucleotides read TGTGCCAGCAGTTTACCCACTAGCAGCATTCAGTACTTC.

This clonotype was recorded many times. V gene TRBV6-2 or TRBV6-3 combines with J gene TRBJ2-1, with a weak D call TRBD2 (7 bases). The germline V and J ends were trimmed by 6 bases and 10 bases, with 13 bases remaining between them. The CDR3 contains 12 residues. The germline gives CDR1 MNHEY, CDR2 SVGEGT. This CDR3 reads CASRPRGAEQFF. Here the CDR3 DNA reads TGTGCCAGCAGACCTCGGGGGGCCGAGCAGTTCTTC.

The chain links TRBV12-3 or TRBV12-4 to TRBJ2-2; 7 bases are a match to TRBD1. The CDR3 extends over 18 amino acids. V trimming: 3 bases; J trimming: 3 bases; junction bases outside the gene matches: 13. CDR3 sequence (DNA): TGTGCCAGCAGTTTTGGGGGTCGGAGAACAGGGGACACCGGGGAGCTGTTTTTT. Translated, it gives CASSFGGRRTGDTGELFF.

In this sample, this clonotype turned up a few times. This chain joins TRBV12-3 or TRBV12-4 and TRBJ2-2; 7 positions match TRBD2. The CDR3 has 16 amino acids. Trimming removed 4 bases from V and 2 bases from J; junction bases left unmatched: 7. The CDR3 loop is CASSSFAGENTGELFF. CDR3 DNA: TGTGCCAGCAGTTCTTTTGCGGGGGAAAACACCGGGGAGCTGTTTTTT.

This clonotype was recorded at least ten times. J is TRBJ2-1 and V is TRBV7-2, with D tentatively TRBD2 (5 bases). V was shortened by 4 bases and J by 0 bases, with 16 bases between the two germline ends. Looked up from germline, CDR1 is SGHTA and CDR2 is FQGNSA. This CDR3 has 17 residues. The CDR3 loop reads CASSSGFPGSSYNEQFF. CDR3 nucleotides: TGTGCCAGCAGCTCAGGATTCCCGGGGAGCTCCTACAATGAGCAGTTCTTC.

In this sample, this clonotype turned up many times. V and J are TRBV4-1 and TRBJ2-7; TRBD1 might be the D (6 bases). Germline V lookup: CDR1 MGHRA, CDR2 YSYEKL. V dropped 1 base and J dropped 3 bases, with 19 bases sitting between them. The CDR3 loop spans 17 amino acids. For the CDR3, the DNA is TGCGCCAGCAGCCAAGGGGGCTCAAGGACAGACAGCTACGAGCAGTACTTC. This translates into CASSQGGSRTDSYEQYF.

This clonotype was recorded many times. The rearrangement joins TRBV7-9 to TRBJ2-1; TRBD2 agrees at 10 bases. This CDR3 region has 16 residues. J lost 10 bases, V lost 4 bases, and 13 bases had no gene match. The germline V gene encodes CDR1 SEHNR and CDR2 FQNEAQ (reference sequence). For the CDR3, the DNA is TGTGCCAGCAGCTCCCGGTCCGTAGGACTAGCGGACGAGCAGTTCTTC. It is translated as CASSSRSVGLADEQFF.

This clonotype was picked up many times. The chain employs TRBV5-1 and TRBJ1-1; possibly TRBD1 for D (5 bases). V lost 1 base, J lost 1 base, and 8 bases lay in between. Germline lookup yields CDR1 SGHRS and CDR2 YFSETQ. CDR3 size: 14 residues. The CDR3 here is CASSLWGGNTEAFF. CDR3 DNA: TGCGCCAGCAGCTTGTGGGGGGGGAACACTGAAGCTTTCTTT.

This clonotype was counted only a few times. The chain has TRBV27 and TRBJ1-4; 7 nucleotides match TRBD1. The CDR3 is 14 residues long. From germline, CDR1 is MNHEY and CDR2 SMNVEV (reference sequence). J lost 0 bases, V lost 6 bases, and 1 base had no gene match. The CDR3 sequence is CASRGTATNEKLFF. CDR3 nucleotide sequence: TGTGCCAGCAGGGGGACAGCAACTAATGAAAAACTGTTTTTT.

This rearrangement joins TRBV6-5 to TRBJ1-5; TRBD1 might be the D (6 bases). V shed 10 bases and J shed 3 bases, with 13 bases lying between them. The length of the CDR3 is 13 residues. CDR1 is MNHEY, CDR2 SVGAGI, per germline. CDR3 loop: CATATGYNQPQHF. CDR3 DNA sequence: TGTGCCACCGCTACAGGGTACAATCAGCCCCAGCATTTT.

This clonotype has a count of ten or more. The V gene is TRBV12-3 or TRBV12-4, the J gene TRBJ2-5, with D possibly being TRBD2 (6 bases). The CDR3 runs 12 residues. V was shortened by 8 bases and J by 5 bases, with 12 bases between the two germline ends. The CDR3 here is CASGGGGETQYF. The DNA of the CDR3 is TGTGCCAGCGGCGGCGGAGGGGAGACCCAGTACTTC.

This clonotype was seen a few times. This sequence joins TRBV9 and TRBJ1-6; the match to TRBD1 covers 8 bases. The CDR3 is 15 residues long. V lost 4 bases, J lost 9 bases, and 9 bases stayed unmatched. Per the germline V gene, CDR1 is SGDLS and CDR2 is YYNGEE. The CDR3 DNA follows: TGTGCCAGCAGCCCCCTGGGCAGGGGGCTTTCACCCCTCCACTTT. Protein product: CASSPLGRGLSPLHF.

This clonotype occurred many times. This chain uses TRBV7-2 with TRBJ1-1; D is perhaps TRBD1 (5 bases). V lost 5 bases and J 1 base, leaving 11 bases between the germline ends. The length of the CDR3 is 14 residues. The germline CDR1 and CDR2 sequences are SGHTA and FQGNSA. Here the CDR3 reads CASSLPTENTEAFF. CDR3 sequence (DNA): TGTGCCAGCAGCCTCCCGACAGAGAACACTGAAGCTTTCTTT.

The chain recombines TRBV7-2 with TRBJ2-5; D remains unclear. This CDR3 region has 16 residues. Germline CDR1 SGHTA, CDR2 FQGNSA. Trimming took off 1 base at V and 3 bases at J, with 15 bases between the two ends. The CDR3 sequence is CASSLDVASAKETQYF. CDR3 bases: TGTGCCAGCAGCTTAGATGTGGCGTCAGCCAAAGAGACCCAGTACTTC.

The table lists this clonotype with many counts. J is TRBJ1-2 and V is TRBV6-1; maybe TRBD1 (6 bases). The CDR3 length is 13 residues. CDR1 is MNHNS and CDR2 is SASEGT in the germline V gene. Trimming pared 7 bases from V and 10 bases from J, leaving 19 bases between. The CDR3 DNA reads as TGTGCCAGCACCCCGGGGGGCATTGGCGACTACACCTTC. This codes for CASTPGGIGDYTF.

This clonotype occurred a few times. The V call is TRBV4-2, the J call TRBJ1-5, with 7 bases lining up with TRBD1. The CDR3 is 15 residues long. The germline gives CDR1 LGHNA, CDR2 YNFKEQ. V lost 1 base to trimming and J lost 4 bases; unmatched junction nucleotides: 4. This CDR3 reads CASSQATGINQPQHF. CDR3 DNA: TGTGCCAGCAGCCAAGCGACAGGGATTAATCAGCCCCAGCATTTT.